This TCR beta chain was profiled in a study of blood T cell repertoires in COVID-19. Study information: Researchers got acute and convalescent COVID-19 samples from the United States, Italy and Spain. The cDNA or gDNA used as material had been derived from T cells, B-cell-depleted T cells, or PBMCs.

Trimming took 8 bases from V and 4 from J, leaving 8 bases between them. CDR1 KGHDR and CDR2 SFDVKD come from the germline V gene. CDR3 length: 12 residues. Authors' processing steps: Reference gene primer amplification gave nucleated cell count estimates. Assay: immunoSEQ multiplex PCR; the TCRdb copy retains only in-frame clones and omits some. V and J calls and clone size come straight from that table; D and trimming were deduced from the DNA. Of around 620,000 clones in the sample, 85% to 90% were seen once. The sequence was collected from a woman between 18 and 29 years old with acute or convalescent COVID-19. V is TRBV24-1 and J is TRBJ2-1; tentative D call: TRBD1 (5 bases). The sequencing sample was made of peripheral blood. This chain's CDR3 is CATKDNYNEQFF. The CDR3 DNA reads TGTGCCACCAAGGACAATTACAATGAGCAGTTCTTC.